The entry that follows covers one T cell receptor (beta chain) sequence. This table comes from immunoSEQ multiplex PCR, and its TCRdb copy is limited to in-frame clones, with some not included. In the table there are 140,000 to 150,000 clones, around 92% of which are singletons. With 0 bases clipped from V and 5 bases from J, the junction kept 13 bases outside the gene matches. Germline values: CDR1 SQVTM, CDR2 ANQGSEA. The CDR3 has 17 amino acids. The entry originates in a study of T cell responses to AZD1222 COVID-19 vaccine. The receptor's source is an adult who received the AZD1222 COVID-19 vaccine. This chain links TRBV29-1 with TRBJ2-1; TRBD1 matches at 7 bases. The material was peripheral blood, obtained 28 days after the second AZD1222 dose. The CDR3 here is CSVEDIFKTGTDNEQFF. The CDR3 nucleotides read TGCAGCGTTGAAGATATTTTTAAAACAGGGACAGACAATGAGCAGTTCTTC.